Shown below are 12 T cell receptor beta chains from a single sample sequenced in a study of cytomegalovirus exposure and HLA in healthy donors. Use of 60 Vbeta and 13 Jbeta primers characterized the PCR. Clones were sequenced by immunoSEQ multiplex PCR, and TCRdb holds only the in-frame ones, with some missing. This sample has some 170,000 clones, with around 81% found just once. Sequencing was done on a sample of PBMCs. These receptors all come from a woman aged 18-29 years in good health and CMV-seropositive.

The chain recombines TRBV7-9 with TRBJ1-1; the D gene is possibly TRBD1 (6 bases). The germline V gene has CDR1 SEHNR and CDR2 FQNEAQ (reference sequence). V was cut by 5 bases and J by 5 bases, with 15 bases left in between. This CDR3 region has 14 residues. The chain's CDR3 is CASSLLGGRTEAFF. The DNA for the CDR3 is TGTGCCAGCAGCCTATTGGGGGGGCGGACTGAAGCTTTCTTT.

This rearrangement joins TRBV14 to TRBJ1-6, with 7 bases that match TRBD1. J gave up 0 bases and V 3 bases, and 8 bases lay outside the gene matches. Germline CDR1 reads SGHDN; CDR2 reads FVKESK. This CDR3 is built from 18 residues. The CDR3 reads CASSQSGQPHSYNSPLHF. The DNA for the CDR3 is TGTGCCAGCAGCCAGTCGGGACAGCCCCACTCCTATAATTCACCCCTCCACTTT.

The table lists this clone with a count of one. V usage is TRBV4-2 and J usage is TRBJ2-2, with D maybe TRBD2 (5 bases). Germline-derived CDR1 and CDR2 are LGHNA and YNFKEQ. V lost 0 bases and J lost 4, with 9 bases in between. The CDR3 has 15 residues. The CDR3 region has the DNA TGTGCCAGCAGCCAAGATCTACGGGGCACCGGGGAGCTGTTTTTT. It encodes CASSQDLRGTGELFF.

This clone was observed a handful of times. This chain links TRBV2 with TRBJ1-5, with D maybe TRBD1 (5 bases). CDR1 is SNHLY, CDR2 FYNNEI, per germline. Trimming cost V 5 bases and J 5 bases, with 13 bases left between them. This CDR3 is 14 amino acids long. CDR3 bases: TGTGCCAGCAGTAGCGACAGCAGATATCAGCCCCAGCATTTT. It encodes CASSSDSRYQPQHF. The whole variable domain, filled in from reference TRBV2 and TRBJ1-5, reads EPEVTQTPSHQVTQMGQEVILRCVPISNHLYFYWYRQILGQKVEFLVSFYNNEISEKSEIFDDQFSVERPDGSNFTLKIRSTKLEDSAMYFCASSSDSRYQPQHFGDGTRLSIL.

The V gene is TRBV5-1, the J gene TRBJ1-6; 9 bases match TRBD1. V shed 0 bases, J shed 10 bases, and the junction held 8 bases outside the gene matches. CDR3 length: 16 amino acids. Per germline, CDR1 SGHRS and CDR2 YFSETQ. The CDR3 region is CASSLEAGQGGSPLHF. CDR3 DNA: TGCGCCAGCAGCTTGGAGGCGGGACAGGGCGGATCACCCCTCCACTTT. Combining the CDR3 with reference TRBV5-1 and TRBJ1-6 gives the whole variable domain KAGVTQTPRYLIKTRGQQVTLSCSPISGHRSVSWYQQTPGQGLQFLFEYFSETQRNKGNFPGRFSGRQFSNSRSEMNVSTLELGDSALYLCASSLEAGQGGSPLHFGNGTRLTVT.

This clone was recorded only once. The genes are TRBV5-6 and TRBJ2-1; D may be TRBD2 (6 bases). Germline CDR1 is SGHDT and CDR2 is YYEEEE. This CDR3 spans 16 amino acids. V was trimmed by 0 bases and J by 5 bases, leaving 15 bases between them. CDR3 coding DNA: TGTGCCAGCAGCTTGGCCGCCCCCGGGGGAAACAATGAGCAGTTCTTC. Its protein product is CASSLAAPGGNNEQFF.

The chain combines TRBV5-1 with TRBJ2-1, with D possibly being TRBD2 (6 bases). CDR3 length equals 13 residues. CDR1 and CDR2 from the germline V gene are SGHRS and YFSETQ. V lost 4 bases and J lost 4, with 9 bases in between. The CDR3 loop reads CASSPEGYNEQFF. DNA of the CDR3: TGCGCCAGCAGCCCGGAGGGTTACAATGAGCAGTTCTTC. The whole variable domain, filled in from reference TRBV5-1 and TRBJ2-1, reads KAGVTQTPRYLIKTRGQQVTLSCSPISGHRSVSWYQQTPGQGLQFLFEYFSETQRNKGNFPGRFSGRQFSNSRSEMNVSTLELGDSALYLCASSPEGYNEQFFGPGTRLTVL.

The chain has TRBV14 and TRBJ1-1; maybe TRBD1 (5 bases). This CDR3 is built from 16 residues. Germline CDR1 is SGHDN and CDR2 is FVKESK. V lost 3 bases and J 3 bases, leaving 17 bases between the germline ends. CDR3 nucleotide sequence: TGTGCCAGCAGCCAGCCGGGAGGGGCTCGTGACACTGAAGCTTTCTTT. Protein: CASSQPGGARDTEAFF.

CDR3 DNA: TGTGCCAGCAGCCCCCGCCCAAGGGGATCCTACAATGAGCAGTTCTTC. Its translation: CASSPRPRGSYNEQFF. The chain combines TRBV7-9 with TRBJ2-1; the D gene is possibly TRBD1 (5 bases). Trimming shortened V by 5 bases and J by 1 base, and 15 bases separated the two germline ends. The CDR3 loop spans 16 amino acids. Looked up from germline, CDR1 is SEHNR and CDR2 is FQNEAQ (reference sequence).

This clone was found once. This CDR3 is also generated by other DNA sequences in the sample. The chain's CDR3 is CASRGQGGNTEAFF. For the CDR3, the DNA is TGTGCCAGCAGAGGACAAGGGGGGAACACTGAAGCTTTCTTT. This rearrangement joins TRBV6-4 to TRBJ1-1; D perhaps matches TRBD1 (6 bases). The germline V gene has CDR1 MRHNA and CDR2 SNTAGT. The CDR3 is 14 residues long. V lost 6 bases to trimming and J lost 1 base, with 12 bases between them.

The CDR3 DNA follows: TGTGCCAGTAAGGCCCAGGGGGCTTTCTACGAGCAGTACTTC. It encodes CASKAQGAFYEQYF. The chain is built from TRBV19 and TRBJ2-7; the match to TRBD1 covers 8 bases. The V gene's germline CDR1 is LNHDA and CDR2 SQIVND (reference sequence). V lost 7 bases, J lost 3 bases, and 8 bases stayed unmatched. CDR3 length: 14 amino acids. The whole variable domain, filled in from reference TRBV19 and TRBJ2-7, reads DGGITQSPKYLFRKEGQNVTLSCEQNLNHDAMYWYRQDPGQGLRLIYYSQIVNDFQKGDIAEGYSVSREKKESFPLTVTSAQKNPTAFYLCASKAQGAFYEQYFGPGTRLTVT.

The J gene is TRBJ1-1, the V gene TRBV21-1; the table's D call TRBD1 went unverified against the DNA. TRBV21-1 is an annotated pseudogene. The CDR3 extends over 17 amino acids. CDR3 loop: CASSKVRTAPRGHEAFF. The DNA for the CDR3 is TGTGCCAGCAGCAAAGTGAGAACCGCCCCAAGGGGGCATGAAGCTTTCTTT.